This T cell receptor beta chain was recorded in a study of blood T cell repertoires in COVID-19. Study information: Sites in the United States, Italy and Spain provided acute and convalescent COVID-19 samples.

CDR1 SNHLY and CDR2 FYNNEI come from the germline V gene. This CDR3 spans 14 amino acids. V was clipped by 5 bases and J by 3 bases, with 11 bases between them. There are many counts of this clone. Ages ranged from 18 to 89 years, with residence in 20 to 30 US areas. The table came from immunoSEQ multiplex PCR; TCRdb's copy has only in-frame clones and leaves some out. The sample contains 260,000 or so clones, 85% of which appear only once. The chain carries TRBV2 and TRBJ1-5; D might be TRBD1 (5 bases). The clonotype comes from a woman aged 45-60 years who had recovered from COVID-19. Material: PBMCs or T cells enriched from blood (not recorded which). The CDR3 DNA follows: TGTGCCAGCAGTTCTCGACAGCCCAATCAGCCCCAGCATTTT. It is translated as CASSSRQPNQPQHF.